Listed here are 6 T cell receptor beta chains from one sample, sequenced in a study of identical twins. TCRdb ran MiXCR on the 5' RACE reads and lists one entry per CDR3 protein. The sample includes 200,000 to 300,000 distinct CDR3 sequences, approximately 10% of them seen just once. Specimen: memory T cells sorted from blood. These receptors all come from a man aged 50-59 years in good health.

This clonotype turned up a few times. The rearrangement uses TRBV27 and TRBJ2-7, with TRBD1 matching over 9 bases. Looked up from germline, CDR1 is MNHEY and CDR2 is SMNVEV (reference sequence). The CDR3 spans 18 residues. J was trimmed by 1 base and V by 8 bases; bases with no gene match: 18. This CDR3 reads CASRRTGALDPLSYEQYF. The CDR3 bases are TGTGCCAGCCGGAGGACAGGGGCCCTTGATCCCCTTTCCTACGAGCAGTACTTC.

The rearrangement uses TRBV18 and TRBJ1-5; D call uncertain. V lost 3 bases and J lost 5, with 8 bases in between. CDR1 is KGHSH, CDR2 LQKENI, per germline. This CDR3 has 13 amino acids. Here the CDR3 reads CASSPVSDQPQHF. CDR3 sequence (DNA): TGTGCCAGCTCACCGGTATCGGATCAGCCCCAGCATTTT.

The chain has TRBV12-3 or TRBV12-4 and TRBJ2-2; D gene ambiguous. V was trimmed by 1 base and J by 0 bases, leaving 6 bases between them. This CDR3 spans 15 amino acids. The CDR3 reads CASSLGVANTGELFF. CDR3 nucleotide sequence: TGTGCCAGCAGTTTAGGGGTTGCGAACACCGGGGAGCTGTTTTTT.

The CDR3 reads CASSYSNGDQPQHF. CDR3 coding DNA: TGTGCCAGCAGTTACTCGAATGGAGATCAGCCCCAGCATTTT. This chain connects TRBV6-5 to TRBJ1-5; no reliable D call. CDR1 MNHEY and CDR2 SVGAGI come from the germline V gene. This CDR3 is 14 amino acids long. Deletions cut 0 bases from V and 5 bases from J, with 8 bases between.

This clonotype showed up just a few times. The CDR3 protein is CASSERTRKSQETQYF. DNA for the CDR3: TGTGCCAGCAGCGAGCGGACTCGGAAATCCCAAGAGACCCAGTACTTC. V usage is TRBV3-1 and J usage is TRBJ2-5, with D possibly being TRBD2 (5 bases). The CDR3 extends over 16 amino acids. The V and J ends lost 5 bases and 1 base respectively, with 17 bases between them. Germline CDR1 is LGHDT and CDR2 is YNNKEL (reference sequence).

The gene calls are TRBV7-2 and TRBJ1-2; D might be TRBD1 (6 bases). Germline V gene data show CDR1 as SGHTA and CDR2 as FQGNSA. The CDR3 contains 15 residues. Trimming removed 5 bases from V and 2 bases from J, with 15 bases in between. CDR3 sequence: CASSLWRGDNYGYTF. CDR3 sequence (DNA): TGTGCCAGCAGCCTATGGAGGGGGGACAACTATGGCTACACCTTC.